The 11 T cell receptor beta chains presented below share a single source sample, sequenced in a study of post-analysis software for immune sequencing data. Study results and caveats: Several TRBV segments (TRBV5-6, TRBV5-1 and TRBV20-1 among them) occurred more frequently in patients than in controls.

No antigen is known for these receptors. Unique molecular identifiers were built into the TCR beta cDNA libraries. One entry per CDR3 protein results from TCRdb running MiXCR on the PCR reads. Of hundreds of thousands of distinct CDR3 sequences listed, approximately 30% are singletons. The sample was blood. The origin of the receptors is a girl aged 5-17 years with multiple sclerosis.

The rearrangement joins TRBV7-2 to TRBJ2-6; 9 bases line up with TRBD1. The CDR3 is 18 residues long. The V segment lost 5 bases and the J segment 0 bases; nucleotides outside the gene matches: 8. Germline-derived CDR1 and CDR2 are SGHTA and FQGNSA. The CDR3, as DNA: TGTACCAGCAGCCTGGGGACAGGGTCCTTCTCTGGGGCCAACGTCCTGACTTTC. It encodes CTSSLGTGSFSGANVLTF. The full variable domain, rest sourced from reference TRBV7-2 and TRBJ2-6, is GAGVSQSPSNKVTEKGKDVELRCDPISGHTALYWYRQSLGQGLEFLIYFQGNSAPDKSGLPSDRFSAERTGGSVSTLTIQRTQQEDSAVYLCTSSLGTGSFSGANVLTFGAGSRLTVL.

The rearrangement uses TRBV28 and TRBJ2-7; D may be TRBD1 (5 bases). The CDR3 loop spans 14 amino acids. Germline CDR1 and CDR2: MDHEN and SYDVKM. Trimming removed 5 bases from V and 3 bases from J, with 14 bases in between. The CDR3 protein is CASSLTQGIYEQYF. The DNA of the CDR3 is TGTGCCAGCAGTCTAACCCAGGGAATCTACGAGCAGTACTTC.

This rearrangement joins TRBV7-9 to TRBJ2-3, with 8 nucleotides matching TRBD2. Germline loops: CDR1 SEHNR, CDR2 FQNEAQ (reference sequence). V dropped 5 bases and J dropped 2; count of bases not matched to a gene: 18. This CDR3 has 19 amino acids. The CDR3: CASSHTDSRLAGPTDTQYF. The CDR3 region has the DNA TGTGCCAGCAGCCACACGGATAGTCGGCTAGCGGGTCCCACAGATACGCAGTATTTT.

This clonotype was seen at least ten times. The chain joins TRBV9 to TRBJ2-1; TRBD2 matches at 8 bases. The germline CDR1 and CDR2 sequences are SGDLS and YYNGEE. The CDR3 has 15 amino acids. V shed 3 bases, J shed 5 bases, and the junction held 7 bases outside the gene matches. As DNA, the CDR3 is TGTGCCAGCAGCGAGGGACTAGTAGATAACAATGAGCAGTTCTTC. Protein product: CASSEGLVDNNEQFF.

This clonotype showed up just a few times. The chain couples TRBV5-1 to TRBJ2-3, with D perhaps TRBD1 (5 bases). The CDR3 spans 12 residues. The germline V gene encodes CDR1 SGHRS and CDR2 YFSETQ. V gave up 4 bases and J gave up 13 bases, with 16 bases separating them. The CDR3 loop reads CASSPDQGLEYF. CDR3 bases: TGCGCCAGCAGCCCGGACCAGGGTTTGGAGTATTTT. The variable domain in full, with the rest retrieved from reference TRBV5-1 and TRBJ2-3, is KAGVTQTPRYLIKTRGQQVTLSCSPISGHRSVSWYQQTPGQGLQFLFEYFSETQRNKGNFPGRFSGRQFSNSRSEMNVSTLELGDSALYLCASSPDQGLEYFGPGTRLTVL.

This clonotype was observed many times. The chain carries TRBV7-2 and TRBJ2-5; 10 nucleotides agree with TRBD2. CDR3 length: 16 residues. J was trimmed by 5 bases and V by 4 bases; bases with no gene match: 10. Germline V CDR1 and CDR2: SGHTA, FQGNSA. The CDR3 coding sequence is TGTGCCAGCAGCTCCGGAAAGCGGGGGGGCCAGGAGACCCAGTACTTC. Translation: CASSSGKRGGQETQYF.

This clonotype showed up just a few times. This sequence joins TRBV20-1 and TRBJ2-7, with 7 bases identical to TRBD2. The CDR3 spans 12 residues. Germline V gene data show CDR1 as DFQATT and CDR2 as SNEGSKA (reference sequence). V was clipped by 6 bases and J by 3 bases; unmatched bases: 5. Here the CDR3 DNA reads TGCAGTGCCGGACTAGGTAACTACGAGCAGTACTTC. The encoded protein is CSAGLGNYEQYF.

This clonotype was observed a few times. The rearrangement uses TRBV29-1 and TRBJ2-1, with D unclear. The V end was cut by 6 bases, the J end by 4 bases, with 13 bases between. CDR3 size: 13 residues. Germline CDR1 SQVTM, CDR2 ANQGSEA. The CDR3 DNA is TGCAGCGTCCTAAACCTCTCATACAATGAGCAGTTCTTC. This encodes CSVLNLSYNEQFF.

This clonotype was detected only a few times. The V gene is TRBV10-3, the J gene TRBJ1-2; D uncertain. This CDR3 is built from 12 residues. Germline V lookup: CDR1 ENHRY, CDR2 SYGVKD. V was pared by 0 bases and J by 8 bases, with 7 bases between. The CDR3 DNA follows: TGTGCCATCAGTGAGTCTTCTGCGGGCTACACCTTC. This encodes CAISESSAGYTF.

This clonotype showed up just a few times. The chain employs TRBV4-1 and TRBJ1-2; D is ambiguous. From germline, CDR1 is MGHRA and CDR2 YSYEKL. The CDR3 extends over 14 amino acids. Between the trimmed V and J ends, which lost 1 base and 4 bases, there was a span of 10 bases. Written as DNA, the CDR3 is TGCGCCAGCAGCCAAGCGCGGGGTGCCTATGGCTACACCTTC. This encodes CASSQARGAYGYTF.

This clonotype has more than one count but fewer than ten. V usage is TRBV10-3 and J usage is TRBJ1-1; D may be TRBD1 (5 bases). V was shortened by 3 bases and J by 4 bases, with 15 bases between the two germline ends. CDR3 size: 15 residues. The germline V gene encodes CDR1 ENHRY and CDR2 SYGVKD. The DNA of the CDR3 is TGTGCCATCAGTGACCTTGGCGGGGGGGGCACTGAAGCTTTCTTT. Amino acid sequence: CAISDLGGGGTEAFF.